The entry below gives a single T cell receptor (beta chain) sequence along with its context. In the authors' methods: Cell counts per sample came from amplifying reference gene primers. Sequencing used immunoSEQ multiplex PCR; TCRdb keeps in-frame clones, though not all of them. V and J calls and clone size are those listed in that table; D and trimming were worked out from the DNA. Altogether fewer than 300,000 clones are present, more than 70% being singletons, with the ten largest covering 4.5% to 7%. Per the germline V gene, CDR1 is SGHNT and CDR2 is YYREEE (reference sequence). V was clipped by 3 bases and J by 7 bases; unmatched bases: 7. This CDR3 has 15 amino acids. The source of the sample is a study of blood T cell repertoires in COVID-19. Study information: T cells, B-cell-depleted T cells, or PBMCs supplied cDNA or gDNA.

This sequence was found in a man older than 75 with acute or convalescent COVID-19. The chain joins TRBV5-4 to TRBJ2-2; 9 bases align to TRBD1. Sequencing was performed on peripheral blood. The CDR3 nucleotides read TGTGCCAGCAGCTGGGGGGACAGGGAGTTCGGGGAGCTGTTTTTT. Translating gives CASSWGDREFGELFF.